This T cell receptor beta chain was observed in a study of blood T cell repertoires in COVID-19. The germline V gene encodes CDR1 KGHDR and CDR2 SFDVKD. V was pared by 6 bases and J by 7 bases, with 12 bases of the junction left unmatched. This CDR3 is 16 amino acids long. TCRdb keeps only in-frame clones here, not all; method: immunoSEQ multiplex PCR. This sample carries a few hundred thousand clones, 75% to 90% of them seen once, and the ten largest clones take about 4.7%. The chain carries TRBV24-1 and TRBJ2-1; the match to TRBD2 covers 9 bases. The sequenced material came from PBMCs or T cells enriched from blood (not recorded which). The origin of this receptor is a woman between 25 and 40 years old who had been exposed to COVID-19. CDR3 sequence: CATSSPTSGLWNEQFF. CDR3 bases: TGTGCCACCAGTTCCCCGACTAGCGGCCTTTGGAATGAGCAGTTCTTC.